This TCR beta chain is from a study of control samples from healthy donors and cancer patients. The table came from immunoSEQ multiplex PCR; TCRdb's copy has only in-frame clones and leaves some out. In the table there are roughly 180,000 clones, 94% of which are singletons. Trimming left V 5 bases short and J 2 bases short, with 9 bases between. Per the germline V gene, CDR1 is SGDLS and CDR2 is YYNGEE. This CDR3 is built from 13 residues. Sequencing was done on a sample of blood. This clonotype was sampled from a woman aged 18-29 years in good health. This rearrangement joins TRBV9 to TRBJ2-3, with a weak D call TRBD1 (5 bases). The CDR3 spells CASRQAPTDTQYF. The CDR3, as DNA: TGTGCCAGCAGACAGGCCCCCACAGATACGCAGTATTTT.